The present TCR beta chain was sequenced within a study of control samples from healthy donors and cancer patients. The assay was immunoSEQ multiplex PCR, and TCRdb's table has in-frame clones only and misses some. Among about 150,000 clones, around 96% were seen once, and the ten largest hold about 5.6%. This sequence was found in a man aged 35-49 years in good health. The sequencing input was blood.

The CDR3 loop is CASSFNGENQPQHF. In DNA form, the CDR3 reads TGTGCCAGCAGTTTCAACGGGGAGAATCAGCCCCAGCATTTT. This rearrangement joins TRBV27 to TRBJ1-5, with D unclear. This CDR3 spans 14 amino acids. Germline V gene data show CDR1 as MNHEY and CDR2 as SMNVEV (reference sequence). Trimming removed 3 bases at V and 4 bases at J, with 10 bases between.